Each of the 25 T cell receptor beta chains below was sequenced from the same sample in a study of HIV-infected patients and healthy controls. The repertoire came from unfractionated whole blood and reflected all unsorted peripheral T cells. Reverse transcription used about 500 ng RNA and constant-region primers for alpha and beta. Each of the alpha and beta chains got its own library through chain-specific third strand synthesis with indices. TCRdb re-analysed the 5' RACE reads in MiXCR, keeping a single row per CDR3 protein. The table lists approximately 15,000 distinct CDR3 sequences, 5.5% of them singletons, with roughly 2% in the top ten. The sequencing input was blood. The receptor set was obtained from an adult in good health.

This clonotype was detected ten times or more. The chain recombines TRBV27 with TRBJ2-5; D assignment may be TRBD1 or TRBD2 (5 bases each). Germline CDR1 is MNHEY and CDR2 is SMNVEV (reference sequence). The CDR3 spans 15 residues. V was cut by 6 bases and J by 4 bases, with 18 bases left in between. Here the CDR3 DNA reads TGTGCCAGCAGCCCTTGGGACCGGACGAGAGAGACCCAGTACTTC. It encodes CASSPWDRTRETQYF.

This clonotype was counted at least ten times. This chain links TRBV11-1 with TRBJ1-5, with D tentatively TRBD1 (6 bases). Germline V lookup: CDR1 SGHAT, CDR2 FQDESV (reference sequence). CDR3 length: 14 residues. V lost 2 bases and J 7 bases, leaving 12 bases between the germline ends. CDR3 residues: CASSLNPGTQPQHF. The CDR3 DNA reads TGTGCCAGCAGCTTAAACCCAGGGACACAGCCCCAGCATTTT.

The V gene is TRBV19, the J gene TRBJ1-1, with D possibly matching TRBD1 (6 bases). V gave up 4 bases and J gave up 1 base, with 13 bases separating them. Germline V gene sequence: CDR1 LNHDA, CDR2 SQIVND (reference sequence). CDR3 length equals 15 residues. DNA of the CDR3: TGTGCCAGTAGTACCCTGAGGGGGACGAACACTGAAGCTTTCTTT. Protein: CASSTLRGTNTEAFF.

This clonotype was seen ten or more times. The chain links TRBV9 to TRBJ1-2; D gene unclear. Germline V CDR1 and CDR2: SGDLS, YYNGEE. This CDR3 region has 15 residues. Trimming left V 0 bases short and J 7 bases short, with 16 bases between. The CDR3 DNA reads as TGTGCCAGCAGCGTAGCTACGGGCAGGATGGGTGGCTACACCTTC. Encoded protein: CASSVATGRMGGYTF.

This clonotype was observed many times. This chain joins TRBV18 and TRBJ2-7; 7 nucleotides agree with TRBD1. Germline V gives CDR1 KGHSH, CDR2 LQKENI. V dropped 8 bases and J dropped 2; count of bases not matched to a gene: 6. The CDR3 runs to 13 residues. For the CDR3, the DNA is TGTGCCAGCACCCGGGACAGTACCTACGAGCAGTACTTC. Protein product: CASTRDSTYEQYF. Based on the CDR3 plus reference TRBV18 and TRBJ2-7, the full variable domain is NAGVMQNPRHLVRRRGQEARLRCSPMKGHSHVYWYRQLPEEGLKFMVYLQKENIIDESGMPKERFSAEFPKEGPSILRIQQVVRGDSAAYFCASTRDSTYEQYFGPGTRLTVT.

This clonotype came up a few times. The chain is built from TRBV6-2 or TRBV6-3 and TRBJ1-5, with a weak D call TRBD1 (6 bases). The CDR3 extends over 14 amino acids. V dropped 6 bases and J dropped 9 bases, with 18 bases sitting between them. The germline V gene has CDR1 MNHEY and CDR2 SVGEGT. CDR3 residues: CASSAGQRFLPQHF. In DNA form, the CDR3 reads TGTGCCAGCAGCGCCGGACAGCGATTTTTGCCCCAGCATTTT.

This clonotype was detected many times. The gene calls are TRBV6-5 and TRBJ2-1; 9 bases are shared with TRBD1. V gave up 0 bases and J gave up 6 bases; unmatched junction bases: 6. The germline V gene encodes CDR1 MNHEY and CDR2 SVGAGI. This CDR3 region has 16 residues. In DNA form, the CDR3 reads TGTGCCAGCAGTTACTCGGCGGGACAGGGAGGCAATGAGCAGTTCTTC. It is translated as CASSYSAGQGGNEQFF.

This clonotype was picked up many times. The chain links TRBV27 to TRBJ1-2; possibly TRBD1 for D (5 bases). With 10 bases removed from V and 1 base from J, the gap between germline ends came to 10 bases. The CDR3 consists of 12 residues. Germline lookup yields CDR1 MNHEY and CDR2 SMNVEV (reference sequence). The CDR3 loop reads CATRQINYGYTF. The CDR3 nucleotides are TGTGCCACGCGACAGATTAACTATGGCTACACCTTC.

This clonotype was detected only a few times. This chain's CDR3 is CASSLSGERAEAFF. CDR3 sequence (DNA): TGTGCCAGCAGCTTATCGGGGGAACGGGCTGAAGCTTTCTTT. The rearrangement links TRBV11-3 to TRBJ1-1, with D perhaps matching TRBD1 (5 bases). Per germline, CDR1 SGHNT and CDR2 YENEEA. This CDR3 region has 14 residues. Trimming cost V 2 bases and J 6 bases, with 13 bases left between them.

V is TRBV10-3 and J is TRBJ1-2, with 7 bases matching TRBD1. The CDR3 length is 14 residues. Germline values: CDR1 ENHRY, CDR2 SYGVKD. Trimming at V came to 6 bases and at J to 8 bases, leaving 12 bases not matched to a gene. In DNA, the CDR3 is TGTGCCATCAGCCAATCGACAGGGTCTGCGGGCTACACCTTC. Its protein is CAISQSTGSAGYTF.

This clonotype was detected many times. J is TRBJ1-2 and V is TRBV4-3; maybe TRBD1 (6 bases). The CDR3 sequence is 16 residues long. The germline gives CDR1 LGHNA, CDR2 YSLEER. Trimming left V 1 base short and J 6 bases short, with 18 bases between. The DNA for the CDR3 is TGCGCCAGCAGCCAAGCTGATTCGGGGGGCAGAAATGGCTACACCTTC. As protein: CASSQADSGGRNGYTF.

This clonotype appeared many times. The gene calls are TRBV15 and TRBJ1-5, with no clear D. Per the germline V gene, CDR1 is LNHNV and CDR2 is YYDKDF (reference sequence). The V end was cut by 3 bases, the J end by 0 bases, with 6 bases between. CDR3 length: 14 residues. CDR3 loop: CATSRAVSNQPQHF. DNA of the CDR3: TGTGCCACCAGCAGGGCGGTTAGCAATCAGCCCCAGCATTTT.

This clonotype is termed medium-sized. V gene TRBV3-1 combines with J gene TRBJ2-5, with D tentatively TRBD2 (7 bases). This CDR3 has 18 amino acids. The ends were cut back, 0 bases at V and 7 bases at J, with 24 bases in the middle. Germline lookup yields CDR1 LGHDT and CDR2 YNNKEL (reference sequence). CDR3 residues: CASSQDPPSGGGDPTQYF. The CDR3 DNA sequence: TGTGCCAGCAGCCAAGACCCCCCATCCGGAGGGGGGGATCCGACCCAGTACTTC.

In its sample, this clonotype ranks as medium-sized. V usage is TRBV11-2 and J usage is TRBJ2-1; 8 bases match TRBD2. CDR1 is SGHAT, CDR2 FQNNGV, per germline. The V and J ends lost 5 bases and 4 bases, in that order; junction bases with no gene match: 10. The CDR3 has 16 amino acids. CDR3 residues: CASSPPLAGSYNEQFF. The CDR3 region has the DNA TGTGCCAGCAGCCCCCCCCTAGCGGGTTCTTACAATGAGCAGTTCTTC.

This clonotype appeared many times. This sequence joins TRBV20-1 and TRBJ2-7, with 9 nucleotides matching TRBD1. With 5 bases clipped from V and 1 base from J, the junction kept 15 bases outside the gene matches. The CDR3 has 17 residues. CDR1 is DFQATT and CDR2 is SNEGSKA in the germline V gene (reference sequence). CDR3 protein: CSARTILTGTGSYEQYF. CDR3 sequence (DNA): TGCAGTGCTCGCACAATCCTAACCGGGACAGGGTCCTACGAGCAGTACTTC.

This clonotype was picked up many times. V gene TRBV7-2 combines with J gene TRBJ2-7, with D possibly TRBD1 on 6 matching bases. The germline V gene encodes CDR1 SGHTA and CDR2 FQGNSA. Trimming left V 5 bases short and J 2 bases short, with 16 bases between. The CDR3 spans 15 residues. The CDR3 DNA reads TGTGCCAGCAGCCCTGTAACAGGGCAGGCCTACGAGCAGTACTTC. Translated, it gives CASSPVTGQAYEQYF. Full variable domain (missing parts from reference TRBV7-2 and TRBJ2-7): GAGVSQSPSNKVTEKGKDVELRCDPISGHTALYWYRQSLGQGLEFLIYFQGNSAPDKSGLPSDRFSAERTGGSVSTLTIQRTQQEDSAVYLCASSPVTGQAYEQYFGPGTRLTVT.

This clonotype is medium-sized by share. The chain is built from TRBV5-6 and TRBJ1-1; D is unclear. Trimming removed 1 base at V and 1 base at J, with 2 bases between. The germline gives CDR1 SGHDT, CDR2 YYEEEE. This CDR3 comprises 12 residues. The CDR3, as DNA: TGTGCCAGCAGCTTGCCGAACACTGAAGCTTTCTTT. It codes for CASSLPNTEAFF.

By its share, this clonotype is medium-sized. J is TRBJ2-3 and V is TRBV9; either TRBD1 or TRBD2 may supply D (6 bases each). V was cut by 5 bases and J by 2 bases, with 9 bases left in between. CDR1 is SGDLS, CDR2 YYNGEE, per germline. This CDR3 spans 13 amino acids. The CDR3 nucleotides read TGTGCCAGCAGTTCGGGGGCCACAGATACGCAGTATTTT. It codes for CASSSGATDTQYF.

This clonotype was detected many times. The chain employs TRBV12-3 or TRBV12-4 and TRBJ2-2, with D perhaps matching TRBD1 (6 bases). Trimming took 5 bases from V and 7 from J, leaving 17 bases between them. This CDR3 comprises 15 residues. The CDR3 spells CASSTTPGEVGELFF. CDR3 coding DNA: TGTGCCAGCAGTACCACTCCAGGGGAAGTCGGGGAGCTGTTTTTT.

In its sample, this clonotype was seen many times. The chain joins TRBV2 to TRBJ1-2; 9 nucleotides agree with TRBD1. With V trimmed by 4 bases and J by 6 bases, 12 bases remained unmatched. Germline V CDR1 and CDR2: SNHLY, FYNNEI. This CDR3 spans 16 amino acids. The CDR3 here is CASSAYPGTGYDGYTF. The CDR3 nucleotides read TGTGCCAGCAGTGCCTACCCCGGGACAGGGTATGATGGCTACACCTTC.

This clonotype was found many times. The genes are TRBV5-6 and TRBJ2-3; perhaps TRBD2 as D (7 bases). The CDR3 totals 14 residues. The germline V and J ends were trimmed by 7 bases and 0 bases, with 12 bases remaining between them. The V gene's germline CDR1 is SGHDT and CDR2 YYEEEE. In nucleotides, the CDR3 is TGTGCCAGCTGGGGGGGCTCTAGCACAGATACGCAGTATTTT. Translating it yields CASWGGSSTDTQYF. Looking up the rest from reference TRBV5-6 and TRBJ2-3 gives the full variable domain: DAGVTQSPTHLIKTRGQQVTLRCSPKSGHDTVSWYQQALGQGPQFIFQYYEEEERQRGNFPDRFSGHQFPNYSSELNVNALLLGDSALYLCASWGGSSTDTQYFGPGTRLTVL.

This clonotype is medium-sized. The genes are TRBV5-1 and TRBJ1-1, with D unresolved. Trimming took off 0 bases at V and 1 base at J, with 4 bases between the two ends. This CDR3 spans 13 amino acids. The V gene's germline CDR1 is SGHRS and CDR2 YFSETQ. CDR3 protein: CASSLGPNTEAFF. In nucleotides, the CDR3 is TGCGCCAGCAGCTTGGGCCCGAACACTGAAGCTTTCTTT.

This clonotype has only a few counts. The V call is TRBV7-3, the J call TRBJ2-1; tentatively, D is TRBD1 (5 bases). There are 13 residues in the CDR3. The germline CDR1 and CDR2 sequences are SGHTA and FQGTGA. The germline V and J ends were trimmed by 5 bases and 4 bases, with 9 bases remaining between them. This CDR3 reads CASSPDRYNEQFF. CDR3 sequence (DNA): TGTGCCAGCAGCCCCGACAGATACAATGAGCAGTTCTTC.

Judged by abundance, this clonotype is medium-sized. The V gene is TRBV9, the J gene TRBJ1-5; D is possibly TRBD1 (5 bases). Germline V gene sequence: CDR1 SGDLS, CDR2 YYNGEE. The germline V and J ends were trimmed by 4 bases and 7 bases, with 12 bases remaining between them. The CDR3 has 13 residues. CDR3 sequence (DNA): TGTGCCAGCAGCACGGGGGGGACCCAGCCCCAGCATTTT. It codes for CASSTGGTQPQHF. Based on the CDR3 plus reference TRBV9 and TRBJ1-5, the full variable domain is DSGVTQTPKHLITATGQRVTLRCSPRSGDLSVYWYQQSLDQGLQFLIQYYNGEERAKGNILERFSAQQFPDLHSELNLSSLELGDSALYFCASSTGGTQPQHFGDGTRLSIL.

The genes are TRBV29-1 and TRBJ2-3, with 8 positions matching TRBD2. The CDR3 totals 13 residues. V trimming: 6 bases; J trimming: 5 bases; junction bases outside the gene matches: 7. CDR1 SQVTM and CDR2 ANQGSEA come from the germline V gene. CDR3 nucleotides: TGCAGCGTCGCCGGGGGGGGGGAAGATACGCAGTATTTT. It specifies CSVAGGGEDTQYF.